These 8 T cell receptor beta chains originate from one sample sequenced in a study of CD8+ T cells in alopecia areata. Extracted from the samples, RNA was reverse transcribed into cDNA to serve as the sequencing template. Sequencing used immunoSEQ multiplex PCR; TCRdb keeps in-frame clones, though not all of them. The sample lists just over 30,000 clones; approximately 60% were seen once. The sequencing sample was made of NKG2D-high CD8+ T cells sorted from blood. The receptor source for this set is a human donor with alopecia areata.

The chain links TRBV5-1 to TRBJ1-6; D uncertain. Germline V gene sequence: CDR1 SGHRS, CDR2 YFSETQ. The CDR3 spans 12 residues. V was cut by 1 base and J by 5 bases, with 1 base left in between. The CDR3 spells CASSLNNSPLHF. Here the CDR3 DNA reads TGCGCCAGCAGCTTGAATAATTCACCCCTCCACTTT. The variable domain in full, completed from reference TRBV5-1 and TRBJ1-6, reads KAGVTQTPRYLIKTRGQQVTLSCSPISGHRSVSWYQQTPGQGLQFLFEYFSETQRNKGNFPGRFSGRQFSNSRSEMNVSTLELGDSALYLCASSLNNSPLHFGNGTRLTVT.

This chain connects TRBV4-1 to TRBJ2-1; 7 bases map to TRBD2. CDR3 size: 16 residues. The junction had 5 bases not matched to a gene; V was cut back by 0 bases and J by 3 bases. CDR1 MGHRA and CDR2 YSYEKL come from the germline V gene. This CDR3 is CASSQDTGLNYNEQFF. The DNA for the CDR3 is TGCGCCAGCAGCCAAGATACGGGACTAAACTACAATGAGCAGTTCTTC.

J is TRBJ2-1 and V is TRBV19; D gene ambiguous. Germline lookup yields CDR1 LNHDA and CDR2 SQIVND (reference sequence). V was cut by 1 base and J by 6 bases, with 4 bases left in between. CDR3 length: 12 residues. The CDR3 DNA is TGTGCCAGTAGTATAGCAACCAATGAGCAGTTCTTC. Translated, it gives CASSIATNEQFF.

The chain employs TRBV5-4 and TRBJ2-1, with D perhaps TRBD1 or TRBD2 (5 bases each). Trimming shortened V by 0 bases and J by 2 bases, and 12 bases separated the two germline ends. Germline CDR1 SGHNT, CDR2 YYREEE (reference sequence). The CDR3 runs 16 residues. The CDR3 DNA reads TGTGCCAGCAGCTTGGCAGGGACCTATACCTACAATGAGCAGTTCTTC. Translating gives CASSLAGTYTYNEQFF.

This clone was observed a single time. The chain joins TRBV6-5 to TRBJ2-7; TRBD1 matches 7 bases. The trim removed 11 bases at V and 2 bases at J, leaving 15 bases unmatched. Germline-derived CDR1 and CDR2 are MNHEY and SVGAGI. The CDR3 is made up of 15 amino acids. In nucleotides, the CDR3 is TGTGCCGCCCGTACCGGGACAGCTTTTCCCTACGAGCAGTACTTC. The encoded protein is CAARTGTAFPYEQYF.

The V call is TRBV6-6, the J call TRBJ2-7; 7 bases line up with TRBD1. The V gene end was trimmed by 4 bases and the J gene end by 3 bases; junction bases not matched to a gene: 6. Germline V gene lookup returns CDR1 MNHNY and CDR2 SVGAGI (reference sequence). This CDR3 has 14 residues. In nucleotides, the CDR3 is TGTGCCAGCAGTTGGACAGGCGATATCTACGAGCAGTACTTC. It is translated as CASSWTGDIYEQYF.

The chain links TRBV2 to TRBJ2-7; D gene ambiguous. Germline V gene sequence: CDR1 SNHLY, CDR2 FYNNEI. V was trimmed by 6 bases and J by 6 bases, leaving 9 bases between them. The CDR3 has 11 residues. Written as DNA, the CDR3 is TGTGCCAGCAGCTTGGGCGCCGAGCAGTACTTC. Residues: CASSLGAEQYF.

V is TRBV5-4 and J is TRBJ2-5; D gene uncertain. CDR1 and CDR2 (germline): SGHNT, YYREEE (reference sequence). V was trimmed by 2 bases and J by 3 bases, leaving 2 bases between them. This CDR3 contains 11 residues. DNA for the CDR3: TGTGCCAGCAGCTTTGAAGAGACCCAGTACTTC. Protein product: CASSFEETQYF.